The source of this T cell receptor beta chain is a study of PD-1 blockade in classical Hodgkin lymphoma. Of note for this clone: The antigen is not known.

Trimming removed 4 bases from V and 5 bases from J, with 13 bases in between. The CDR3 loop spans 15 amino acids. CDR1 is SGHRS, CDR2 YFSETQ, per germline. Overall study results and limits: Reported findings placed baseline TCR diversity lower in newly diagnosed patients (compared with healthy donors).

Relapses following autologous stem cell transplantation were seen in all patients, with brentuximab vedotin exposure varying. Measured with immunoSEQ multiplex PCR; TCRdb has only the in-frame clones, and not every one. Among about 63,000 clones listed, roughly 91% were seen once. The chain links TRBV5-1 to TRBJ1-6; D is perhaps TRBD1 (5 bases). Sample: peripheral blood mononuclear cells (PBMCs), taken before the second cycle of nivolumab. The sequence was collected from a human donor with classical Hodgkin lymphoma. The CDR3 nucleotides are TGCGCCAGCAGCGCCCGGGACGTAGATAATTCACCCCTCCACTTT. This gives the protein CASSARDVDNSPLHF. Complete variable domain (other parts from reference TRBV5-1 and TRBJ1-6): KAGVTQTPRYLIKTRGQQVTLSCSPISGHRSVSWYQQTPGQGLQFLFEYFSETQRNKGNFPGRFSGRQFSNSRSEMNVSTLELGDSALYLCASSARDVDNSPLHFGNGTRLTVT.